This entry concerns a single T cell receptor (beta chain). Antigen specificity is unknown. This specimen comes from a study of beta chain features in type 1 diabetes. General study results and limits: Researchers report that Type 1 diabetes patients had moderately but significantly shorter TCRB CDR3s across all four CD4+ subsets.

TCRB transcripts that were expressed got sequenced, as all of the isolated RNA had been reverse transcribed. Profiled with immunoSEQ multiplex PCR; TCRdb holds only in-frame clones, not every one. The profile covers around 690,000 clones, with roughly 12% appearing a single time and 0.095% to 0.15% taken by the ten largest. Trimming at V came to 1 base and at J to 5 bases, leaving 10 bases not matched to a gene. This CDR3 contains 16 residues. The germline CDR1 and CDR2 sequences are LGHNT and FRNRAP. The sequence was obtained from a man aged 30 to 45 with type 1 diabetes. The source material was naive CD4+ T cells from blood. The chain is built from TRBV12-5 and TRBJ2-5; 7 bases map to TRBD1. CDR3 protein: CASGLGHTGVDETQYF. Written as DNA, the CDR3 is TGTGCTAGTGGTTTGGGCCATACAGGGGTCGATGAGACCCAGTACTTC.